What follows is one TCR beta chain and its context. Its antigen is not identified. V was shortened by 4 bases and J by 4 bases, with 8 bases between the two germline ends. The CDR3 covers 11 residues. The germline V gene encodes CDR1 GTSNPN and CDR2 SVGIG (reference sequence). The sample originates from a study of CD4 T cells in relation to SARS-CoV-2 and coronaviruses. Study-wide context: PBMCs were cultured with antigen for roughly 9 days before TCR beta sequencing. Of the patients, about 8 were male, a few female, two Hispanic. Study-wide findings and caveats: The assay detects memory recall responses, not culture-primed primary responses. Crossreactivity was assessed only for spike protein, not other viral proteins.

Clones were read by immunoSEQ multiplex PCR, and TCRdb kept only the in-frame ones, dropping some. The sample includes 30,000 to 40,000 clones, over 75% seen only once; the top ten take about a fifth. The rearrangement joins TRBV30 to TRBJ2-7; no firm D call. Sequencing was done on a sample of memory CD4+ T cells from PBMCs, cultured in vitro. This clonotype was obtained from an adult with COVID-19. CDR3 nucleotide sequence: TGTGCCTGGAACGTGGGTTACGAGCAGTACTTC. Translation: CAWNVGYEQYF. Full variable domain (missing parts from reference TRBV30 and TRBJ2-7): SQTIHQWPATLVQPVGSPLSLECTVEGTSNPNLYWYRQAAGRGLQLLFYSVGIGQISSEVPQNLSASRPQDRQFILSSKKLLLSDSGFYLCAWNVGYEQYFGPGTRLTVT.